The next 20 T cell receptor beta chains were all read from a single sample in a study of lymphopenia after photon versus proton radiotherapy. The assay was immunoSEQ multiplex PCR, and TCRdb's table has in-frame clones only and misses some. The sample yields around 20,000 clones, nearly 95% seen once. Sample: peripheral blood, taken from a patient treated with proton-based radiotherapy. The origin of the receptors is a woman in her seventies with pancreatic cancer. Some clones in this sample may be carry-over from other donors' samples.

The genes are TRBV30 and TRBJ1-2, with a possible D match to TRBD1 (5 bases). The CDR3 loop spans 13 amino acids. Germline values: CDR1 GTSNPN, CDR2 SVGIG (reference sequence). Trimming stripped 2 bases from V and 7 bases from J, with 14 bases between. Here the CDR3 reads CAWSFATGGGYTF. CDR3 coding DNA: TGTGCCTGGAGTTTTGCGACCGGGGGTGGCTACACCTTC.

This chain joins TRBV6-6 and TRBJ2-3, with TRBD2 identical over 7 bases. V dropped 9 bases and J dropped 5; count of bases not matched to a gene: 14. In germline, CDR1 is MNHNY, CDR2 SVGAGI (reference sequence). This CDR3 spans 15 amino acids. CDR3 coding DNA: TGTGCCAGTTCAGTCTCCGGGACTACTAAAGATACGCAGTATTTT. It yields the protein CASSVSGTTKDTQYF.

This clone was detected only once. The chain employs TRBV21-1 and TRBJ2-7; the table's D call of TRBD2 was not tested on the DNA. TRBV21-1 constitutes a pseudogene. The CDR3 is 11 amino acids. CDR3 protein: CASSYSYEQYF. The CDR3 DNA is TGTGCCAGCAGTTACTCCTACGAGCAGTACTTC.

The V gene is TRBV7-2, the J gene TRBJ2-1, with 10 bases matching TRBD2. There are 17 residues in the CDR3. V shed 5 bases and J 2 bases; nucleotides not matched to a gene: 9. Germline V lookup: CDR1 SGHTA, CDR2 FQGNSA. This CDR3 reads CASSLQAGGPPYNEQFF. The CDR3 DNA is TGTGCCAGCAGCCTTCAAGCGGGAGGGCCCCCCTACAATGAGCAGTTCTTC.

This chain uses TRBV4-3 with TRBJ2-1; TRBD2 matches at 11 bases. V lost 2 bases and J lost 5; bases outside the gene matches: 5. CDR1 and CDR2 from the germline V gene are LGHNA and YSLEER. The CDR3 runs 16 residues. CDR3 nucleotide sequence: TGCGCCAGCAGCCAAACTTGGGGACTAGCGGACAATGAGCAGTTCTTC. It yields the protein CASSQTWGLADNEQFF.

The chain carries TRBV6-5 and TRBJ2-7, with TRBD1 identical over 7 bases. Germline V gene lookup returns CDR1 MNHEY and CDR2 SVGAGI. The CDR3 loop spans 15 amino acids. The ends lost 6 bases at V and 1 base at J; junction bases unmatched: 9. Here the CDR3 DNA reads TGTGCCAGCAGGATGGGACAGACGAATTCCTACGAGCAGTACTTC. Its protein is CASRMGQTNSYEQYF.

CDR3 loop: CASSSPPRGAKNFNSPLHF. The CDR3 nucleotides are TGTGCCAGCAGCTCCCCACCCAGGGGAGCAAAAAATTTTAATTCACCCCTCCACTTT. The V and J genes are TRBV27 and TRBJ1-6, with D tentatively TRBD1 (6 bases). CDR1 is MNHEY and CDR2 is SMNVEV in the germline V gene (reference sequence). The CDR3 runs to 19 residues. V gave up 6 bases and J gave up 6 bases, with 27 bases separating them.

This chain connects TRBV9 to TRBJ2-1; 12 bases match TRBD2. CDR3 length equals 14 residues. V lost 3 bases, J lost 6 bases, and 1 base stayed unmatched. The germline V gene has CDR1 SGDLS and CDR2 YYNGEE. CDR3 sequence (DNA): TGTGCCAGCAGCGGGACTAGCGGGACCAATGAGCAGTTCTTC. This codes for CASSGTSGTNEQFF. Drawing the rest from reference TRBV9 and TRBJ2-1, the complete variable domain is DSGVTQTPKHLITATGQRVTLRCSPRSGDLSVYWYQQSLDQGLQFLIQYYNGEERAKGNILERFSAQQFPDLHSELNLSSLELGDSALYFCASSGTSGTNEQFFGPGTRLTVL.

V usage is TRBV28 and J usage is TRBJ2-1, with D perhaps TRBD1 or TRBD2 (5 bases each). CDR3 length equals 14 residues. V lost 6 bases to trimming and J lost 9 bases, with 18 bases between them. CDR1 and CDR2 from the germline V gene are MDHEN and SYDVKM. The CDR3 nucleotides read TGTGCCAGCAGGGCCACCGGGGCCTGGGGTGAGCAGTTCTTC. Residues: CASRATGAWGEQFF.

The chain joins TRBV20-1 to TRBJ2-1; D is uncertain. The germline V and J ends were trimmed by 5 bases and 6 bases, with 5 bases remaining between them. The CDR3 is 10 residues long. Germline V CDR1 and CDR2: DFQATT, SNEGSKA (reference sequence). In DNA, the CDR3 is TGCAGTGCTGCGATCAATGAGCAGTTCTTC. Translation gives CSAAINEQFF.

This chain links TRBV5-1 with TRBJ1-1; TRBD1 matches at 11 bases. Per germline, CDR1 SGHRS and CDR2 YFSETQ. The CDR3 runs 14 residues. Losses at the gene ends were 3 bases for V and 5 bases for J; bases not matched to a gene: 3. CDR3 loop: CASSWDRGVTEAFF. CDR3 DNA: TGCGCCAGCAGCTGGGACAGGGGGGTTACTGAAGCTTTCTTT. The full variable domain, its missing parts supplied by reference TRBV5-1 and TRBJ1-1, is KAGVTQTPRYLIKTRGQQVTLSCSPISGHRSVSWYQQTPGQGLQFLFEYFSETQRNKGNFPGRFSGRQFSNSRSEMNVSTLELGDSALYLCASSWDRGVTEAFFGQGTRLTVV.

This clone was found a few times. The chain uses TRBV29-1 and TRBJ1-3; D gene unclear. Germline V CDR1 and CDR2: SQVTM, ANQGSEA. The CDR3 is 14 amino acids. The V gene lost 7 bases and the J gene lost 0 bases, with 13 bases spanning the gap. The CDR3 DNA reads TGCAGCGCCACGGTCGACTACTCTGGAAACACCATATATTTT. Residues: CSATVDYSGNTIYF.

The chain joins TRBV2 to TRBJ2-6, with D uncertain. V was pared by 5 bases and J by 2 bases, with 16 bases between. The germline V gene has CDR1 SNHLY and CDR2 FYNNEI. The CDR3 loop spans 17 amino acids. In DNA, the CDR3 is TGTGCCAGCAGTTCGCTCCACCTAGAAGCTGGGGCCAACGTCCTGACTTTC. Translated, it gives CASSSLHLEAGANVLTF.

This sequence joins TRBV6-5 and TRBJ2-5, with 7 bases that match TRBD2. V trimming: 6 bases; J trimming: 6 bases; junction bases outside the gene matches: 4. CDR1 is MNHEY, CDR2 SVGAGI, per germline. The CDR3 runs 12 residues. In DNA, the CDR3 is TGTGCCAGCAGGGGAGGGCCGCAGACCCAGTACTTC. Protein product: CASRGGPQTQYF.

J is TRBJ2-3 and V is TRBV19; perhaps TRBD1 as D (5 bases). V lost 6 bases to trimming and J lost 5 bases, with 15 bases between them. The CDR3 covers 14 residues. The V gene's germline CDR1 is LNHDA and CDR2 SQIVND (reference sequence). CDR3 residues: CASRRQGVEDTQYF. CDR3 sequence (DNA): TGTGCCAGTAGAAGGCAAGGGGTGGAAGATACGCAGTATTTT.

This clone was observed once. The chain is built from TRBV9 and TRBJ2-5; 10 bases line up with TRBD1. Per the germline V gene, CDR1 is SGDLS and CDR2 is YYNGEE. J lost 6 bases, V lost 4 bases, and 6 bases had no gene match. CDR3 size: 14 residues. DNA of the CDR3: TGTGCCAGCAGCTCCGGGACAGGGGTACAGACCCAGTACTTC. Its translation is CASSSGTGVQTQYF.

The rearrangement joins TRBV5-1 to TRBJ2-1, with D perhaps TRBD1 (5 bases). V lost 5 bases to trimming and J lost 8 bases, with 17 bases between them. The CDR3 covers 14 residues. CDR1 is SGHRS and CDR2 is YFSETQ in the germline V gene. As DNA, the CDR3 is TGCGCCAGCAGTATCGCAGGGTGGGATGATGAGCAGTTCTTC. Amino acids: CASSIAGWDDEQFF.

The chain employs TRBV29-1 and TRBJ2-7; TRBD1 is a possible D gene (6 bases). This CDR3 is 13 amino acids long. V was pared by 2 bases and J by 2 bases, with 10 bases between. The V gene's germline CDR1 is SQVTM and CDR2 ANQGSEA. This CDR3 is CSVESQGTYEQYF. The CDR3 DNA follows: TGCAGCGTTGAAAGTCAGGGGACCTACGAGCAGTACTTC.

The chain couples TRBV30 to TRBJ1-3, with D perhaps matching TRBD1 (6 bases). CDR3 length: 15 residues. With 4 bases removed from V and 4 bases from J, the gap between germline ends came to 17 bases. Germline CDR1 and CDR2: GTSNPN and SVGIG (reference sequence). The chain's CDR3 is CAWNFRGAGGNTIYF. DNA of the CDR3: TGTGCCTGGAACTTCCGGGGGGCTGGAGGAAACACCATATATTTT.

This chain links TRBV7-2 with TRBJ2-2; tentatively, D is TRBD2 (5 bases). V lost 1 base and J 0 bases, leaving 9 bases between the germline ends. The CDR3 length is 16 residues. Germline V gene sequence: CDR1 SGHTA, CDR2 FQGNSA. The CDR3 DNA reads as TGTGCCAGCAGCTTAGGACCCGGGACGAACACCGGGGAGCTGTTTTTT. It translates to CASSLGPGTNTGELFF.